This TCR beta chain was recovered during a study of glioma-infiltrating T cells after dendritic cell vaccination. The time point denotes: after dendritic cell vaccination, including at tumor progression/relapse. This clone came up once. Only in-frame clones appear in the TCRdb table, and some are missing; sequencing was by immunoSEQ multiplex PCR. Of approximately 90,000 clones listed, about 81% are singletons. V dropped 5 bases and J dropped 4 bases, with 17 bases sitting between them. The V gene's germline CDR1 is SEHNR and CDR2 FQNEAQ (reference sequence). The CDR3 is 15 residues long. The chain uses TRBV7-9 and TRBJ2-5, with a tentative D call TRBD1 (6 bases). The source of this sequence is a human donor with glioblastoma. Sample: blood, taken after dendritic cell vaccination. The CDR3 spells CASSPNPGQSETQYF. As DNA, the CDR3 is TGTGCCAGCAGCCCGAACCCCGGACAGTCAGAGACCCAGTACTTC.